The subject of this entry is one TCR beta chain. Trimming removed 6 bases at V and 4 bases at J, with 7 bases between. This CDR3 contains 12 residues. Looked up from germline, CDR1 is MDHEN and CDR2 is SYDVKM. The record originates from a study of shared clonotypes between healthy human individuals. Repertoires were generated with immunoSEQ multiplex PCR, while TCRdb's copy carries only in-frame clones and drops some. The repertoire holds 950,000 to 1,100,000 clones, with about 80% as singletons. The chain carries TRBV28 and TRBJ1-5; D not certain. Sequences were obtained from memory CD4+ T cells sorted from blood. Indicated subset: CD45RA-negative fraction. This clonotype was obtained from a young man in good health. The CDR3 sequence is CASRPPNQPQHF. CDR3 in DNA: TGTGCCAGCAGGCCGCCGAATCAGCCCCAGCATTTT.